A single sample is the source of the 15 T cell receptor beta chains below, sequenced in a study of pediatric ulcerative colitis. TCRdb's copy holds only in-frame clones and misses some; the assay was immunoSEQ multiplex PCR. The sample lists approximately 32,000 clones, roughly four fifths occurring once. The sequencing input was blood. The receptors were sampled from a boy between 10 and 17 years old with severe ulcerative colitis.

The V call is TRBV5-1, the J call TRBJ1-4, with 8 nucleotides matching TRBD1. CDR1 and CDR2 (germline): SGHRS, YFSETQ. V lost 2 bases to trimming and J lost 13 bases; unmatched junction nucleotides: 10. The CDR3 is 14 amino acids. The CDR3 DNA follows: TGCGCCAGCAGCTTAAAGGACAGGGTGGGAGGACTGTTTTTT. This translates into CASSLKDRVGGLFF.

The chain employs TRBV6-1 and TRBJ1-1; the match to TRBD1 covers 7 bases. This CDR3 is built from 13 residues. Trimming removed 9 bases from V and 6 bases from J; junction bases left unmatched: 10. CDR1 is MNHNS, CDR2 SASEGT, per germline. In nucleotides, the CDR3 is TGTGCCAGTCATTGGACAGGCGCCGCTGAAGCTTTCTTT. Its protein product is CASHWTGAAEAFF.

The J gene is TRBJ2-5, the V gene TRBV4-1; TRBD2 matches at 8 bases. The CDR3 length is 14 residues. J was trimmed by 7 bases and V by 4 bases; bases with no gene match: 8. Germline CDR1 and CDR2: MGHRA and YSYEKL. The DNA of the CDR3 is TGCGCCAGCAGCCCCGGTGAGCTAGCGGGGACCCAGTACTTC. As protein: CASSPGELAGTQYF.

The V gene is TRBV29-1, the J gene TRBJ2-1; TRBD2 agrees at 7 bases. This CDR3 is built from 15 residues. Germline trimming cut 5 bases from V and 10 bases from J; bases unmatched to any gene: 17. Germline V CDR1 and CDR2: SQVTM, ANQGSEA. The CDR3 coding sequence is TGCAGCGTTCGAGGGGCGCACATGGGGACTACAGAGCAGTTCTTC. This gives the protein CSVRGAHMGTTEQFF.

The genes are TRBV29-1 and TRBJ2-2; 10 nucleotides align to TRBD1. This CDR3 region has 15 residues. The germline V gene encodes CDR1 SQVTM and CDR2 ANQGSEA. V dropped 5 bases and J dropped 1; count of bases not matched to a gene: 4. The CDR3 protein is CSVRQGAVNTGELFF. CDR3 in DNA: TGCAGCGTTCGACAGGGGGCAGTGAACACCGGGGAGCTGTTTTTT.

The J gene is TRBJ1-1, the V gene TRBV25-1; unclear D gene. This CDR3 has 14 amino acids. CDR1 is MGHDK and CDR2 is SYGVNS in the germline V gene. V was shortened by 2 bases and J by 0 bases, with 7 bases between the two germline ends. In DNA form, the CDR3 reads TGTGCCAGCAGTGAAAGGACGGTGAACACTGAAGCTTTCTTT. Translating gives CASSERTVNTEAFF.

The rearrangement joins TRBV10-1 to TRBJ2-3, with 10 positions matching TRBD1. V gave up 6 bases and J gave up 5 bases; unmatched junction bases: 17. Per germline, CDR1 WNHNN and CDR2 SYGVQD (reference sequence). The CDR3 is 18 residues long. The DNA for the CDR3 is TGCGCCAGCAGATTACCGGGACAGGGGTCTTTCTCAAGAGATACGCAGTATTTT. Protein product: CASRLPGQGSFSRDTQYF.

This chain joins TRBV19 and TRBJ2-2; 7 bases line up with TRBD1. The germline V gene has CDR1 LNHDA and CDR2 SQIVND (reference sequence). With V trimmed by 10 bases and J by 2 bases, 7 bases remained unmatched. CDR3 length: 14 amino acids. CDR3 amino acids: CAIRQGSNTGELFF. The CDR3 DNA follows: TGTGCCATTAGACAGGGTAGTAACACCGGGGAGCTGTTTTTT.

The chain couples TRBV5-4 to TRBJ1-2; D ambiguous. CDR3 size: 15 residues. V was cut by 4 bases and J by 1 base, with 14 bases left in between. Germline V gene data show CDR1 as SGHNT and CDR2 as YYREEE (reference sequence). The CDR3 DNA reads TGTGCCAGCAGCAGCAGACGGGATTATAACTATGGCTACACCTTC. Translation gives CASSSRRDYNYGYTF.

The rearrangement links TRBV6-1 to TRBJ1-5, with D unclear. V lost 6 bases and J lost 7, with 16 bases in between. Germline CDR1 is MNHNS and CDR2 is SASEGT. The CDR3 has 14 residues. This CDR3 is CASRRTDLKQPQHF. The CDR3 DNA reads as TGTGCCAGCAGGCGGACGGATCTAAAGCAGCCCCAGCATTTT.

The chain joins TRBV25-1 to TRBJ2-7; perhaps TRBD1 as D (5 bases). Trimming took off 5 bases at V and 4 bases at J, with 18 bases between the two ends. This CDR3 comprises 15 residues. Germline V CDR1 and CDR2: MGHDK, SYGVNS. This CDR3 is CASSRDSEAHYEQYF. CDR3 bases: TGTGCCAGCAGTAGAGACAGCGAAGCCCATTACGAGCAGTACTTC.

This chain links TRBV2 with TRBJ2-7; 9 bases fit TRBD2. The CDR3 is 17 residues long. CDR1 and CDR2 from the germline V gene are SNHLY and FYNNEI. The J segment lost 1 base and the V segment lost 1 base, leaving 8 bases of the junction unmatched. The CDR3 sequence is CASSEGYGLAGSYEQYF. The CDR3 region has the DNA TGTGCCAGCAGTGAAGGTTATGGGCTAGCGGGGTCCTACGAGCAGTACTTC.

The chain carries TRBV7-9 and TRBJ2-1; D is undetermined. In germline, CDR1 is SEHNR, CDR2 FQNEAQ (reference sequence). There are 12 residues in the CDR3. The V end lost 1 base, the J end lost 6 bases, and 4 bases lay between the germline ends. The CDR3 region is CASSLVVNEQFF. DNA of the CDR3: TGTGCCAGCAGCTTAGTGGTCAATGAGCAGTTCTTC.

The rearrangement uses TRBV11-1 and TRBJ2-7; D is perhaps TRBD1 or TRBD2 (5 bases each). The CDR3 length is 13 residues. The V and J ends lost 0 bases and 6 bases respectively, with 9 bases between them. Germline lookup yields CDR1 SGHAT and CDR2 FQDESV (reference sequence). In DNA, the CDR3 is TGTGCCAGCAGCTTAGCCCGGGACGCCGAGCAGTACTTC. Its translation: CASSLARDAEQYF.

The genes are TRBV7-9 and TRBJ1-6, with D perhaps TRBD1 (5 bases). The CDR3 has 15 amino acids. Germline V lookup: CDR1 SEHNR, CDR2 FQNEAQ (reference sequence). V shed 2 bases and J shed 5 bases, with 10 bases lying between them. CDR3 protein: CASSLNTGNNSPLHF. DNA of the CDR3: TGTGCCAGCAGCTTAAACACAGGAAATAATTCACCCCTCCACTTT.